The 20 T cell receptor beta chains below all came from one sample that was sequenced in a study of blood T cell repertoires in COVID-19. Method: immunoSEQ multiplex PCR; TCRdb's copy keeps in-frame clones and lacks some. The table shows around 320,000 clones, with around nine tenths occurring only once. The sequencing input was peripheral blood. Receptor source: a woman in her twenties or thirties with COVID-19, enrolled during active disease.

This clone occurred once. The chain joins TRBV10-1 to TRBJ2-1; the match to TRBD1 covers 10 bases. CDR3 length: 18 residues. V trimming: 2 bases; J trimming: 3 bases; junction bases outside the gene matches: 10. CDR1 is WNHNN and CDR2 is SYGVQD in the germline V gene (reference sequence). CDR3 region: CASSERLARTGGYNEQFF. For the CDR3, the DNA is TGCGCCAGCAGTGAGAGACTCGCCCGGACAGGGGGCTACAATGAGCAGTTCTTC.

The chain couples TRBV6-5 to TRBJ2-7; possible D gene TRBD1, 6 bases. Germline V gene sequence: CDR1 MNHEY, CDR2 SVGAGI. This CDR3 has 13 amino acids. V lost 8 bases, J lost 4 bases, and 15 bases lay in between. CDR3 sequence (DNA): TGTGCCAGCTGGGGCATTACAGGGTACGAGCAGTACTTC. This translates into CASWGITGYEQYF.

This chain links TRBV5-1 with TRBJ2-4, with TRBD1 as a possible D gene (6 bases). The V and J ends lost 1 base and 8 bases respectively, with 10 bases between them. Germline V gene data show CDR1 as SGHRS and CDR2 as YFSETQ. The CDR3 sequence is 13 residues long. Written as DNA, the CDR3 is TGCGCCAGCAGCTTGAGGGGGATATACATTCAGTACTTC. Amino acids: CASSLRGIYIQYF.

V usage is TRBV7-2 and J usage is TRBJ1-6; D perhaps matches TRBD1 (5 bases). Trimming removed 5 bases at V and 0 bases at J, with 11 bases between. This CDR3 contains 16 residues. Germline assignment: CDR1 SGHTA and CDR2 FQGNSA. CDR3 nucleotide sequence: TGTGCCAGCAGCCCAGGGTTAAGCTCCTATAATTCACCCCTCCACTTT. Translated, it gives CASSPGLSSYNSPLHF.

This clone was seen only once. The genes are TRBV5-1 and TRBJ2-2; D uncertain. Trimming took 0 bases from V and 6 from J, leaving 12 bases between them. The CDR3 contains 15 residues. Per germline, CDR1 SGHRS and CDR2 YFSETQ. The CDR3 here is CASSLGRSFPGELFF. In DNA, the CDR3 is TGCGCCAGCAGCTTGGGCAGGTCATTCCCCGGGGAGCTGTTTTTT.

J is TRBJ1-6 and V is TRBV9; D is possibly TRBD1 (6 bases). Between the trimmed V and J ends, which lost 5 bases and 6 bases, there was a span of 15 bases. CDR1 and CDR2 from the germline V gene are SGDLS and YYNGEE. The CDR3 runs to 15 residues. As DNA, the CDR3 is TGTGCCAGCAGTGCGACAGGAGTTATTAATTCACCCCTCCACTTT. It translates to CASSATGVINSPLHF.

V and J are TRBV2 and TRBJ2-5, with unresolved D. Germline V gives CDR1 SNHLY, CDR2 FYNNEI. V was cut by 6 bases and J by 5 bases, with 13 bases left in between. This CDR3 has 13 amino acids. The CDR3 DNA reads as TGTGCCAGCAGCGCGGATAATAGGGAGACCCAGTACTTC. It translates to CASSADNRETQYF.

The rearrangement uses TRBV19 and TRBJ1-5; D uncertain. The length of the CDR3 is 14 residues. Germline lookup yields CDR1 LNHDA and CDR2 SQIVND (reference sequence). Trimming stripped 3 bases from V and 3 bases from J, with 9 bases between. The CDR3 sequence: CASSISADNQPQHF. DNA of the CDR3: TGTGCCAGTAGTATCTCGGCGGACAATCAGCCCCAGCATTTT.

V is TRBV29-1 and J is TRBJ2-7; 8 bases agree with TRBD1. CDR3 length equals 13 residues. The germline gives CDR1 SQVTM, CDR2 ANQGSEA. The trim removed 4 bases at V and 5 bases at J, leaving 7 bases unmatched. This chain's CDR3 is CSVAHRGMNEQYF. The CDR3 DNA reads TGCAGCGTTGCACACAGGGGGATGAACGAGCAGTACTTC.

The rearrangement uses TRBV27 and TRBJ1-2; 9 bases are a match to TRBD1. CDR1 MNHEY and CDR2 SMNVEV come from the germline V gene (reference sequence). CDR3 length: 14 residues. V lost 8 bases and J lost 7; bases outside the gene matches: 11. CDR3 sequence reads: CASAQTGGAAGYTF. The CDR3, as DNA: TGTGCCAGCGCCCAAACAGGGGGCGCTGCTGGCTACACCTTC.

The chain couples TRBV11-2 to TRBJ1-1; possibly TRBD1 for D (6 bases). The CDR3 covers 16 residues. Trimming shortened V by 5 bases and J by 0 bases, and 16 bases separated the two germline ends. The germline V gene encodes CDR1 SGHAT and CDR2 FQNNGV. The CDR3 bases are TGTGCCAGCAGCCCCAGACAGGAACTCATGAACACTGAAGCTTTCTTT. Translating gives CASSPRQELMNTEAFF.

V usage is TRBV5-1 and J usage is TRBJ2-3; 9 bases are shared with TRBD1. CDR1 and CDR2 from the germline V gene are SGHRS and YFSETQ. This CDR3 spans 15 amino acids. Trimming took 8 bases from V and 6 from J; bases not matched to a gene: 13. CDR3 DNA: TGCGCCAGAAGAACCACAGGGGGCAGTAAGGATACGCAGTATTTT. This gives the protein CARRTTGGSKDTQYF.

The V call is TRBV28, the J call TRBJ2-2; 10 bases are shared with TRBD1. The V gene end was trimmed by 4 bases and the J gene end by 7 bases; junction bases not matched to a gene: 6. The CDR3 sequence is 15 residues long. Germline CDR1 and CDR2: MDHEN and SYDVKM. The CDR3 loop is CASSSRQGAFGELFF. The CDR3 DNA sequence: TGTGCCAGCAGTTCCCGACAGGGGGCTTTCGGGGAGCTGTTTTTT.

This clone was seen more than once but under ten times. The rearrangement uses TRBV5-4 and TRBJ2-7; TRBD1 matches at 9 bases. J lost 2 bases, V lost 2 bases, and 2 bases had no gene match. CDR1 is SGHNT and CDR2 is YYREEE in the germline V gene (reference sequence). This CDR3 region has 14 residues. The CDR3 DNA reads TGTGCCAGCAGCTTTGGGACAGGGACCTACGAGCAGTACTTC. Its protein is CASSFGTGTYEQYF.

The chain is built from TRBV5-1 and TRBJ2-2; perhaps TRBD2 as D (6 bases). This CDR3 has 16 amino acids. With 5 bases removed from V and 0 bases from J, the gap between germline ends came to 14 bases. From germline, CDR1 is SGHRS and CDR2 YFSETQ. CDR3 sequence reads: CASRRRGDANTGELFF. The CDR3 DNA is TGCGCCAGCAGGCGGAGGGGAGACGCGAACACCGGGGAGCTGTTTTTT.

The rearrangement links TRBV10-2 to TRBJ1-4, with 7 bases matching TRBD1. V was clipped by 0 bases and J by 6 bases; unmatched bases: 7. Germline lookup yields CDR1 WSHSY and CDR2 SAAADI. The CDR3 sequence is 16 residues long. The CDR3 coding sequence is TGCGCCAGCAGTGAGTCGACAACAGGGGTTGATGAAAAACTGTTTTTT. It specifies CASSESTTGVDEKLFF.

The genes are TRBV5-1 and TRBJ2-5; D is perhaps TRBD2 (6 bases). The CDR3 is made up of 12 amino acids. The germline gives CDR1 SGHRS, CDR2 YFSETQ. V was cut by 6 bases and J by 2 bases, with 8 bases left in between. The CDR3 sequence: CASKAGQETQYF. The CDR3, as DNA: TGCGCCAGCAAGGCGGGGCAAGAGACCCAGTACTTC.

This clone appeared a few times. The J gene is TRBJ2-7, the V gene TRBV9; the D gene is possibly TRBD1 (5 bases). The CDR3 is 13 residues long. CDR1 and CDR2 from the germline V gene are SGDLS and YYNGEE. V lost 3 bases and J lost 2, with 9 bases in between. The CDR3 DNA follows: TGTGCCAGCAGCGGACAGTCCGCCTACGAGCAGTACTTC. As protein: CASSGQSAYEQYF.

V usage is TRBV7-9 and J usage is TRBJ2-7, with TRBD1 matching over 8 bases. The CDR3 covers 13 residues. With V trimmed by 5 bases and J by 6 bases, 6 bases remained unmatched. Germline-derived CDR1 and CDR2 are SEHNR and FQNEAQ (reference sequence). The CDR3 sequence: CASSAPGGGEQYF. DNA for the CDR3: TGTGCCAGCAGCGCCCCAGGGGGCGGCGAGCAGTACTTC. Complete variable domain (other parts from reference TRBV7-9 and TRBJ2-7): DTGVSQNPRHKITKRGQNVTFRCDPISEHNRLYWYRQTLGQGPEFLTYFQNEAQLEKSRLLSDRFSAERPKGSFSTLEIQRTEQGDSAMYLCASSAPGGGEQYFGPGTRLTVT.

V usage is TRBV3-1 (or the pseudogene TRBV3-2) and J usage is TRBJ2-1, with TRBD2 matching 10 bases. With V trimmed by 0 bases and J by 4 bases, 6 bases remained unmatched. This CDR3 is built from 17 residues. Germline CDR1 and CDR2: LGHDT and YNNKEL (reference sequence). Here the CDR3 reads CASSQDRLAGAYNEQFF. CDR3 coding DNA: TGTGCCAGCAGCCAAGATAGACTAGCGGGCGCTTACAATGAGCAGTTCTTC.